The present TCR beta chain was sequenced within a study of response to subunit inactivated influenza vaccine. Whole-study results and caveats: Researchers suggested that each seasonal influenza vaccination recruits few new T cells.

TCRdb reprocessed the RT-PCR reads via MiXCR and lists one record per CDR3 protein. The table lists about 570,000 distinct CDR3 sequences, approximately 12% of them singletons. This clonotype turned up a few times. What it binds is unknown. The CDR3 is made up of 12 amino acids. Germline values: CDR1 ENHRY, CDR2 SYGVKD. Trimming removed 2 bases from V and 3 bases from J, with 3 bases in between. Sequences were derived from PBMCs from blood, sampled on the day of vaccination. J is TRBJ2-3 and V is TRBV10-3; D call uncertain. The TCR sequence derives from a man between 50 and 59 years old who received an inactivated influenza vaccine. The CDR3 protein is CAISEATDTQYF. In DNA, the CDR3 is TGTGCCATCAGTGAGGCTACAGATACGCAGTATTTT.